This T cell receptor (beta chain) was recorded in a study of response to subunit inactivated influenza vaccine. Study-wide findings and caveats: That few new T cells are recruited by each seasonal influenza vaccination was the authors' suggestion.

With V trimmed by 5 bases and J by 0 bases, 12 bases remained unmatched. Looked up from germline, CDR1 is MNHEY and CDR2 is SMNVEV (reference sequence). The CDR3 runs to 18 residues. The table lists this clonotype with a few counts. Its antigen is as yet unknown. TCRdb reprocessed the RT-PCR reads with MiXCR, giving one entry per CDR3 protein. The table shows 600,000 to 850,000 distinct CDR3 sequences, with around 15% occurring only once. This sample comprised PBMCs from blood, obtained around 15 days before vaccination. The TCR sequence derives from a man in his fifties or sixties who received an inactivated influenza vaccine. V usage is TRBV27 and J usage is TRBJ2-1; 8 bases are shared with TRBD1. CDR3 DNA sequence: TGTGCCAGCAGTACCCGGACTACAGGGGGGTCCTCCTACAATGAGCAGTTCTTC. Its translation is CASSTRTTGGSSYNEQFF.